There are many counts of the clone carrying this T cell receptor (beta chain). Germline CDR1 SGHRS, CDR2 YFSETQ. This CDR3 has 14 amino acids. V was shortened by 0 bases and J by 2 bases, with 9 bases between the two germline ends. This specimen belongs to a study of CD8+CD57+ T cells in acquired aplastic anemia. Using genomic DNA as the template, TCR beta VDJ and CDR3 profiling was carried out. TCRdb reprocessed the reads via MiXCR and lists one record per CDR3 protein. The sample includes 150,000 to 200,000 distinct CDR3 sequences, roughly half of them seen just once. Whoever was chosen for sequencing had shown CD8+CD57+ cell expansion by flow cytometry.

This chain links TRBV5-1 with TRBJ2-7; D uncertain. This receptor was taken from a human donor with aplastic anemia. Specimen: sorted CD4+, CD8+, or CD8+CD57+ T cells (not recorded which) from PBMCs. The CDR3 spells CASSLDRSTYEQYF. For the CDR3, the DNA is TGCGCCAGCAGCTTGGATCGCAGCACCTACGAGCAGTACTTC.